Each of the 10 T cell receptor beta chains below was sequenced from the same sample in a study of spatial heterogeneity in lung cancer (dated by TCRdb to the late 2010s). Library method: 5' RACE. TCRdb names NextSeq 500 as the instrument used. The public reads were run again by TCRdb, first through fastp at Q25 and then through MiXCR, and only productive beta chains were kept. Rows are unified per CDR3 protein, each entry keeping the most common DNA and genes. Within this sample are a few thousand distinct CDR3 sequences, with less than 3.5% of them counted one time only. The ten biggest clones cover 15% to 20% of the sample. The time point tag for this specimen amounts to: sample taken at primary tumor resection. The sample was lung tissue, taken at surgery. The receptors stem from a human donor with early-stage non-small cell lung cancer.

This clonotype appeared many times. This beta chain slipped into a library made for alpha chains as a stray read, so its size is not meaningful. DNA for the CDR3: TGTGCCAGCAGCCGAAGCTCTGGAAACACCATATATTTT. This gives the protein CASSRSSGNTIYF. The rearrangement joins TRBV14 to TRBJ1-3; D not resolved. The V end lost 4 bases, the J end lost 0 bases, and 4 bases lay between the germline ends. This CDR3 region has 13 residues. Per the germline V gene, CDR1 is SGHDN and CDR2 is FVKESK.

This clonotype rates as medium-sized (0.01 to 0.1%). This beta chain is a stray sequence in a library constructed for alpha chains; its clone size is not meaningful. The chain is built from TRBV7-2 and TRBJ2-7, with 7 bases identical to TRBD1. V was pared by 6 bases and J by 1 base, with 9 bases of the junction left unmatched. Germline V gene lookup returns CDR1 SGHTA and CDR2 FQGNSA. The CDR3 covers 15 residues. This chain's CDR3 is CASSLGQVQSYEQYF. The CDR3 nucleotides read TGTGCCAGCAGTCTCGGACAGGTCCAGTCCTACGAGCAGTACTTC.

In its sample, this clonotype ranks as medium-sized. This beta chain lies outside the target of a library built for alpha chains; its clone size means little. The CDR3 sequence: CASSLTGDPNYGYTF. The CDR3 DNA reads TGCGCCAGCAGCTTAACAGGGGATCCTAACTATGGCTACACCTTC. The V and J genes are TRBV5-1 and TRBJ1-2; 7 bases align to TRBD1. The CDR3 is 15 residues long. V was pared by 2 bases and J by 0 bases, with 4 bases of the junction left unmatched. In germline, CDR1 is SGHRS, CDR2 YFSETQ.

Relative to its sample, this clonotype is medium-sized. This beta chain is off target for a library built for alpha chains, so its abundance means little. The gene calls are TRBV20-1 and TRBJ1-6; 8 nucleotides match TRBD1. Germline lookup yields CDR1 DFQATT and CDR2 SNEGSKA (reference sequence). Trimming cost V 4 bases and J 7 bases; bases outside gene matches: 6. This CDR3 region has 14 residues. This chain's CDR3 is CSANPGGTNSPLHF. CDR3 sequence (DNA): TGCAGTGCTAACCCAGGGGGCACGAATTCACCCCTCCACTTT.

By its share, this clonotype is medium-sized. This beta chain is a stray read from a library made for alpha chains; its abundance is not meaningful. The chain couples TRBV10-2 to TRBJ1-1; D is unresolved. The CDR3 runs 14 residues. Trimming shortened V by 3 bases and J by 1 base, and 9 bases separated the two germline ends. From germline, CDR1 is WSHSY and CDR2 SAAADI. The CDR3, as DNA: TGCGCCAGCAGTGACCGGGTCCAGAACACTGAAGCTTTCTTT. It translates to CASSDRVQNTEAFF.

This clonotype qualifies as large. The size of this beta chain means little, since it is a stray read in a library made for alpha chains. This rearrangement joins TRBV24-1 to TRBJ2-2; D is unclear. V was shortened by 5 bases and J by 4 bases, with 7 bases between the two germline ends. Germline assignment: CDR1 KGHDR and CDR2 SFDVKD. The CDR3 totals 13 residues. The chain's CDR3 is CATSAITTGELFF. The DNA for the CDR3 is TGTGCCACCAGTGCGATTACCACCGGGGAGCTGTTTTTT.

This clonotype is deemed medium-sized (0.01 to 0.1%). Little can be read into the size of this beta chain, an off-target read in a library designed for alpha chains. The chain carries TRBV20-1 and TRBJ1-4; weak D call: TRBD1 (5 bases). Germline V gives CDR1 DFQATT, CDR2 SNEGSKA (reference sequence). V was pared by 1 base and J by 3 bases, with 9 bases between. The CDR3 contains 14 residues. CDR3 amino acids: CSARGWGANEKLFF. The CDR3 DNA follows: TGCAGTGCTAGAGGCTGGGGGGCTAATGAAAAACTGTTTTTT.

Relative to its sample, this clonotype is medium-sized. The size of this beta chain means little, since it is a stray read in a library made for alpha chains. The V and J genes are TRBV7-9 and TRBJ2-5, with TRBD2 matching over 9 bases. This CDR3 has 14 amino acids. CDR1 is SEHNR, CDR2 FQNEAQ, per germline (reference sequence). V shed 5 bases and J 2 bases; nucleotides not matched to a gene: 3. The CDR3 DNA sequence: TGTGCCAGCAGCCCGAGCGGGGGGCAAGAGACCCAGTACTTC. Translation: CASSPSGGQETQYF.

This clonotype ranks as medium-sized. This beta chain turned up in a library designed for alpha chains; as an off-target read, its abundance says little. J is TRBJ1-1 and V is TRBV7-2; 8 bases line up with TRBD1. J gave up 3 bases and V 4 bases, and 4 bases lay outside the gene matches. The V gene's germline CDR1 is SGHTA and CDR2 FQGNSA. This CDR3 contains 14 residues. CDR3 coding DNA: TGTGCCAGCAGCTCAACAGGGGGAGACACTGAAGCTTTCTTT. It encodes CASSSTGGDTEAFF.

By share, this clonotype ranks as medium-sized. Being off target in a library aimed at alpha chains, this beta chain has a size of little meaning. The chain carries TRBV27 and TRBJ1-2; no clear D gene. This CDR3 has 15 amino acids. V was trimmed by 3 bases and J by 4 bases, leaving 15 bases between them. Per the germline V gene, CDR1 is MNHEY and CDR2 is SMNVEV (reference sequence). CDR3 sequence (DNA): TGTGCCAGCAGTTTCTCACGAGGACGGTCCTATGGCTACACCTTC. This sequence encodes CASSFSRGRSYGYTF.